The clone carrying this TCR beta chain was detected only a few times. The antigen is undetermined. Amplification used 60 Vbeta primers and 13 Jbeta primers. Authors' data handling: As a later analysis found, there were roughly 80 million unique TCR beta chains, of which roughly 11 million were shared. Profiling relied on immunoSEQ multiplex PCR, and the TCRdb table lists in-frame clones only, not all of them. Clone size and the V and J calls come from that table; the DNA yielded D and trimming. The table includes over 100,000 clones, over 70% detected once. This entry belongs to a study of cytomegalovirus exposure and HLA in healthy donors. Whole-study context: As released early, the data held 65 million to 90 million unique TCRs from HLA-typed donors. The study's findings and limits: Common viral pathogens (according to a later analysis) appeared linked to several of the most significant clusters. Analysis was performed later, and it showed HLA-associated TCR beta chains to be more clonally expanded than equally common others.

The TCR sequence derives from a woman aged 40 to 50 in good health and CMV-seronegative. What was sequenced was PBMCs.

CDR3 residues: CASSPGTSGGAYEQFF. The CDR3 coding sequence is TGTGCCAGCAGTCCCGGGACTAGCGGGGGGGCCTATGAGCAGTTCTTC. The V call is TRBV2, the J call TRBJ2-1; 16 bases are a match to TRBD2. This CDR3 region has 16 residues. Germline-derived CDR1 and CDR2 are SNHLY and FYNNEI. The V and J ends lost 5 bases and 8 bases, in that order; junction bases with no gene match: 6.